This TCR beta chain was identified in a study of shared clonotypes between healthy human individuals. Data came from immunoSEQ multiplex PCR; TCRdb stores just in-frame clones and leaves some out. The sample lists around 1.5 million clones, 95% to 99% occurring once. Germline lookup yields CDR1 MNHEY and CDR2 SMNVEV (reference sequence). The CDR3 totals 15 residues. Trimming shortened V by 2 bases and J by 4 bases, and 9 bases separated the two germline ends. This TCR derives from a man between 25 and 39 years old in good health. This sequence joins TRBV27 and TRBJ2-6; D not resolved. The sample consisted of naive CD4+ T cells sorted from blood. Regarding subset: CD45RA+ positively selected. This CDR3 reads CASSLGSTGANVLTF. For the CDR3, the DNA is TGTGCCAGCAGTTTAGGAAGTACCGGGGCCAACGTCCTGACTTTC.